This T cell receptor (beta chain) derives from a study of T cells in Graves' hyperthyroidism and ophthalmopathy. Note on this clonotype: Germline and junction disagree at one end, which may indicate a read error.

Germline loops: CDR1 MDHEN, CDR2 SYDVKM. The CDR3 loop spans 13 amino acids. Template material for amplifying TCR beta CDR3 regions consisted of RNA transcripts. First-round RT-PCR of the TCR CDR3 relied on the HTBI primer set. In TCRdb, the multiplex PCR reads were re-called with MiXCR into one record per CDR3 protein. The sample contains over 250,000 distinct CDR3 sequences, around 25% of which appear only once. This chain joins TRBV28 and TRBJ2-7; D could derive from TRBD1 or TRBD2 (5 bases each). This TCR was sampled from a man in his forties or fifties with Graves' hyperthyroidism that later progressed to Graves' ophthalmopathy. Sequencing was done on a sample of blood. The CDR3 nucleotides read TGTGCCAATCGCCGGGACCCCGTGTACGCGCAGTACTTC. It translates to CANRRDPVYAQYF.